This record looks at one T cell receptor (beta chain) sequence and its context. Germline and junction disagree at one end, which may indicate a read error. It was with 60 Vbeta and 13 Jbeta primers that the PCR ran. Sequencing used immunoSEQ multiplex PCR; TCRdb keeps in-frame clones, though not all of them. The table lists 150,000 to 200,000 clones, 60% to 80% of them singletons. The data derive from a study of cytomegalovirus exposure and HLA in healthy donors. Input material: PBMCs. This TCR came from a man aged 18-30 years in good health and CMV-seropositive.

Here the CDR3 reads CASSFREAGELFF. CDR3 in DNA: TGTGCCAGCAGCTTCCGGGAGGCCGGGGAGCTGTTTTTT. The chain has TRBV5-1 and TRBJ2-2; TRBD2 aligns across 7 bases. Germline V lookup: CDR1 SGHRS, CDR2 YFSETQ. The CDR3 has 13 residues.